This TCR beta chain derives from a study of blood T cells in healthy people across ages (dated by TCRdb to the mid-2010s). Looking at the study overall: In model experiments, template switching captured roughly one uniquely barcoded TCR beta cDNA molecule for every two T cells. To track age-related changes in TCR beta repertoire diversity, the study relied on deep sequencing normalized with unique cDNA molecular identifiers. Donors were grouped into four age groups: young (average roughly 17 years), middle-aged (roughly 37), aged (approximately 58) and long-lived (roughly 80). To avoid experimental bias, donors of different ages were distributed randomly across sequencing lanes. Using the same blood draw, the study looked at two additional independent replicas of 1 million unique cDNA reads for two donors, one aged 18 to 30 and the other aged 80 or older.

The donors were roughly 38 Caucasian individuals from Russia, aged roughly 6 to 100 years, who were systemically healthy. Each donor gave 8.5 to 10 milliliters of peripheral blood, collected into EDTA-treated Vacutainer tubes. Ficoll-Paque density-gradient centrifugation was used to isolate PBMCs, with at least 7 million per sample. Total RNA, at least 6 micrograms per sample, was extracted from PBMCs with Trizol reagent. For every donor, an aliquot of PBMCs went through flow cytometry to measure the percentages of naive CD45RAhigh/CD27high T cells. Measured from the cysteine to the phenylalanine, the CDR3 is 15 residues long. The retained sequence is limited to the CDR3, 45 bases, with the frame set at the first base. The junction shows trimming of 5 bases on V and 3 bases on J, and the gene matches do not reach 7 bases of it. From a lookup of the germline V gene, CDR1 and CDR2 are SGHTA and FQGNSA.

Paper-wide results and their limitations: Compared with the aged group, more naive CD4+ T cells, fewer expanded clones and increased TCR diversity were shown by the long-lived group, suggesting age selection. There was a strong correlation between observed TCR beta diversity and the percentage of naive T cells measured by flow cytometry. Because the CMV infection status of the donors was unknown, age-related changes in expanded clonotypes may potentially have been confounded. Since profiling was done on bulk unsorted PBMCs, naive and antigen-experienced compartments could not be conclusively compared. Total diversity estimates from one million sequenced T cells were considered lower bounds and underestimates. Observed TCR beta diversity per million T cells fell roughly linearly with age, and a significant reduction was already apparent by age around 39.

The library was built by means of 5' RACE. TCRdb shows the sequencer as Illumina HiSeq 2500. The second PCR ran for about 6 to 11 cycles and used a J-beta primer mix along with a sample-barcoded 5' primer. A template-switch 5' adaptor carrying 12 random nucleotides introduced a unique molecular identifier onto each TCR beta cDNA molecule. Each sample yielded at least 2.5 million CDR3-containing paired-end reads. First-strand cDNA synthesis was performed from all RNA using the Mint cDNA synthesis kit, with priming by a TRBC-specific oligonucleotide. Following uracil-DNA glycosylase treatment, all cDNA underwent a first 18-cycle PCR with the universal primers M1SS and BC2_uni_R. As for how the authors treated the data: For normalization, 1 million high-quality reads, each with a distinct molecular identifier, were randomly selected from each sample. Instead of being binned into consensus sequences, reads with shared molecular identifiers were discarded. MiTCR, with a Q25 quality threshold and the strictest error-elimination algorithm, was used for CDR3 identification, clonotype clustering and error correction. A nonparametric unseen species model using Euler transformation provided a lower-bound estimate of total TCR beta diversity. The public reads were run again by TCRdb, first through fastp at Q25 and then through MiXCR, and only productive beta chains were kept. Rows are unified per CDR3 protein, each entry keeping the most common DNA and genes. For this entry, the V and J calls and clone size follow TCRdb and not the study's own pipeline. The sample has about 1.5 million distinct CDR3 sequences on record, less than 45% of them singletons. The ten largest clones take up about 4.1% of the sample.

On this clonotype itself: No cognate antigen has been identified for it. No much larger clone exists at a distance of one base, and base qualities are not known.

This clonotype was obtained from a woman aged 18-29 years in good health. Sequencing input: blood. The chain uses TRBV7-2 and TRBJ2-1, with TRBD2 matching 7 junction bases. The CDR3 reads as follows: CASSPVGGDYNEQFF. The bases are TGTGCCAGCAGCCCGGTGGGGGGGGACTACAATGAGCAGTTCTTC.